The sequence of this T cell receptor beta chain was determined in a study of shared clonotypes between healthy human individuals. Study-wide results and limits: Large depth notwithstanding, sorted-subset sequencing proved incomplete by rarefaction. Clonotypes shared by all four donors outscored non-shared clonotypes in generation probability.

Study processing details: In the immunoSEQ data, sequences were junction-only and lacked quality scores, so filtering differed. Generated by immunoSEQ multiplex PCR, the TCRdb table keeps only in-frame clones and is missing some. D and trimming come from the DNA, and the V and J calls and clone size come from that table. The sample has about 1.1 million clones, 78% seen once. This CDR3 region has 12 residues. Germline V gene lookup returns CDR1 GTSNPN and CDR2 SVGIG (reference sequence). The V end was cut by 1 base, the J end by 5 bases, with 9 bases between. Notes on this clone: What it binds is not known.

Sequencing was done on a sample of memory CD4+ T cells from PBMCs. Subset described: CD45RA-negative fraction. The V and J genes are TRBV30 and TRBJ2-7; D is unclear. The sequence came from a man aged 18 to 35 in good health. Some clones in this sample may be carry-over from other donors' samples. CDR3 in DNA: TGTGCCTGGAGTGCCACATGGCACGAGCAGTACTTC. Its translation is CAWSATWHEQYF.